This entry lists 27 T cell receptor beta chains sequenced from one sample in a study of blood T cell repertoires in COVID-19. Sequencing used immunoSEQ multiplex PCR; TCRdb keeps in-frame clones, though not all of them. The table records 110,000 to 150,000 clones, approximately 85% of them present only once. Sequenced: peripheral blood. The source is a man in his fifties with acute or convalescent COVID-19.

The chain recombines TRBV28 with TRBJ2-1; D is undetermined. Germline CDR1 MDHEN, CDR2 SYDVKM. The CDR3 totals 14 residues. Deletions cut 6 bases from V and 2 bases from J, with 11 bases between. The CDR3 DNA reads TGTGCCAGCAGAGAGGATTCCGCCTACAATGAGCAGTTCTTC. Its protein is CASREDSAYNEQFF.

The V gene is TRBV11-3, the J gene TRBJ2-3; tentative D call: TRBD2 (5 bases). V was trimmed by 5 bases and J by 4 bases, leaving 13 bases between them. CDR1 SGHNT and CDR2 YENEEA come from the germline V gene. This CDR3 has 14 residues. The CDR3 coding sequence is TGTGCCAGCAGCGCGAACGAGGGCCCAGATACGCAGTATTTT. Amino acid sequence: CASSANEGPDTQYF.

The rearrangement joins TRBV18 to TRBJ2-2, with a tentative D call TRBD1 (6 bases). This CDR3 contains 15 residues. V was trimmed by 1 base and J by 4 bases, leaving 10 bases between them. Germline loops: CDR1 KGHSH, CDR2 LQKENI. In DNA form, the CDR3 reads TGTGCCAGCTCACCACGTGAGGGGGTCACCGGGGAGCTGTTTTTT. Translation: CASSPREGVTGELFF.

This clone has a single count. The chain combines TRBV12-3 or TRBV12-4 with TRBJ2-7, with 7 bases that match TRBD1. V shed 4 bases and J 2 bases; nucleotides not matched to a gene: 2. CDR3 size: 13 residues. CDR3 DNA sequence: TGTGCCAGCAGTTCGGGACAGACCTACGAGCAGTACTTC. Amino acids: CASSSGQTYEQYF.

Of note for this clone: This sample includes further DNA sequences coding for the same CDR3. The chain couples TRBV6-5 to TRBJ1-5; D might be TRBD1 (5 bases). The length of the CDR3 is 14 residues. V was pared by 5 bases and J by 1 base, with 9 bases between. CDR1 is MNHEY and CDR2 is SVGAGI in the germline V gene. CDR3 DNA sequence: TGTGCCAGCAGTCGTCCAGGGAGCAATCAGCCCCAGCATTTT. It codes for CASSRPGSNQPQHF.

V and J are TRBV28 and TRBJ2-7, with TRBD1 identical over 7 bases. CDR3 size: 13 residues. Losses at the gene ends were 3 bases for V and 4 bases for J; bases not matched to a gene: 3. Germline lookup yields CDR1 MDHEN and CDR2 SYDVKM. The CDR3 here is CASSLKQGYEQYF. For the CDR3, the DNA is TGTGCCAGCAGTTTGAAACAGGGGTACGAGCAGTACTTC.

CDR3 sequence: CATSGTADSNQPQHF. The CDR3 DNA is TGTGCCACGTCGGGGACAGCGGATAGCAATCAGCCCCAGCATTTT. The chain has TRBV19 and TRBJ1-5; TRBD1 aligns across 7 bases. V dropped 10 bases and J dropped 0; count of bases not matched to a gene: 9. The germline CDR1 and CDR2 sequences are LNHDA and SQIVND (reference sequence). This CDR3 is 15 amino acids long.

The rearrangement uses TRBV27 and TRBJ2-5; the match to TRBD2 covers 12 bases. Germline lookup yields CDR1 MNHEY and CDR2 SMNVEV (reference sequence). This CDR3 has 16 amino acids. The ends lost 2 bases at V and 5 bases at J; junction bases unmatched: 6. The CDR3 protein is CASSLLAGGPGETQYF. CDR3 DNA sequence: TGTGCCAGCAGTTTACTAGCGGGAGGGCCCGGGGAGACCCAGTACTTC.

The chain links TRBV6-5 to TRBJ1-2, with 9 positions matching TRBD1. Germline CDR1 is MNHEY and CDR2 is SVGAGI. The CDR3 has 16 residues. With V trimmed by 2 bases and J by 3 bases, 7 bases remained unmatched. Here the CDR3 reads CASSYLQGAVDYGYTF. In DNA form, the CDR3 reads TGTGCCAGCAGTTACCTACAGGGGGCCGTGGACTATGGCTACACCTTC.

V usage is TRBV2 and J usage is TRBJ2-5, with 7 bases fitting TRBD2. Germline trimming cut 1 base from V and 4 bases from J; bases unmatched to any gene: 9. Germline CDR1 SNHLY, CDR2 FYNNEI. The CDR3 has 16 residues. CDR3 nucleotide sequence: TGTGCCAGCAGTGAAGTTGGAGGGAGGGTTAGAGAGACCCAGTACTTC. As protein: CASSEVGGRVRETQYF.

The genes are TRBV6-5 and TRBJ2-7; 7 positions match TRBD1. With 7 bases clipped from V and 3 bases from J, the junction kept 6 bases outside the gene matches. From germline, CDR1 is MNHEY and CDR2 SVGAGI. The CDR3 is made up of 13 amino acids. The CDR3 DNA reads as TGTGCCAGCAACCGGGACAGCTTCTACGAGCAGTACTTC. This sequence encodes CASNRDSFYEQYF.

V and J are TRBV6-2 or TRBV6-3 and TRBJ2-3, with TRBD2 identical over 14 bases. Germline assignment: CDR1 MNHEY and CDR2 SVGEGT. V shed 0 bases, J shed 4 bases, and the junction held 12 bases outside the gene matches. The CDR3 is 20 amino acids. The CDR3 DNA reads TGTGCCAGCAGTTACTCGGGGCCAGGGACTAGCGGGAGCGTAGCAGATACGCAGTATTTT. It yields the protein CASSYSGPGTSGSVADTQYF.

V usage is TRBV11-2 and J usage is TRBJ2-2; D not certain. Germline V gives CDR1 SGHAT, CDR2 FQNNGV. V lost 5 bases and J lost 3, with 7 bases in between. This CDR3 has 13 residues. The chain's CDR3 is CASSPQYTGELFF. CDR3 sequence (DNA): TGTGCCAGCAGCCCACAATACACCGGGGAGCTGTTTTTT.

About this clone itself: At one boundary the junction diverges from the germline segment, which might be a read error. This chain connects TRBV4-1 to TRBJ2-7, with D perhaps TRBD1 (6 bases). CDR3 size: 15 residues. Per germline, CDR1 MGHRA and CDR2 YSYEKL. CDR3 nucleotides: TGCGCCAGCAGCAAAGACGACAGGACGCTCTACGAGCAGTACTTC. Translated: CASSKDDRTLYEQYF.

The rearrangement joins TRBV15 to TRBJ2-7, with a weak D call TRBD1 (5 bases). The V and J ends lost 2 bases and 1 base respectively, with 12 bases between them. The germline CDR1 and CDR2 sequences are LNHNV and YYDKDF (reference sequence). This CDR3 is built from 15 residues. Here the CDR3 DNA reads TGTGCCACCAGCAGATCGCTCGACAGTTCCTACGAGCAGTACTTC. Translation: CATSRSLDSSYEQYF.

The genes are TRBV7-8 and TRBJ1-2, with 8 bases identical to TRBD1. After removal of 2 bases from V and 5 bases from J, the junction contained 4 bases not matched to a gene. The germline gives CDR1 SGHVS, CDR2 FQNEAQ. The CDR3 runs to 14 residues. The DNA of the CDR3 is TGTGCCAGCAGCTTATCCCGGACAGGGTATGGCTACACCTTC. It translates to CASSLSRTGYGYTF.

This clone was seen a few times. The chain joins TRBV19 to TRBJ1-2; tentatively, D is TRBD1 (5 bases). The CDR3 totals 14 residues. Trimming shortened V by 6 bases and J by 8 bases, and 19 bases separated the two germline ends. Germline V gene sequence: CDR1 LNHDA, CDR2 SQIVND (reference sequence). The CDR3 loop reads CASSLQNPRGGYTF. The CDR3, as DNA: TGTGCCAGTAGCCTTCAGAATCCTAGGGGCGGCTACACCTTC.

This sequence joins TRBV2 and TRBJ1-5, with TRBD1 as a possible D gene (6 bases). CDR3 length equals 15 residues. Germline V gene data show CDR1 as SNHLY and CDR2 as FYNNEI. Trimming pared 2 bases from V and 3 bases from J, leaving 11 bases between. The CDR3 region is CASSERTANNQPQHF. In DNA form, the CDR3 reads TGTGCCAGCAGTGAAAGGACAGCCAACAATCAGCCCCAGCATTTT.

The V gene is TRBV5-5, the J gene TRBJ2-3; a weak D match, TRBD1 (6 bases). The CDR3 consists of 16 residues. In germline, CDR1 is SGHKS, CDR2 YYEKEE (reference sequence). Trimming stripped 0 bases from V and 8 bases from J, with 19 bases between. The CDR3 spells CASSLAGTPSAGTQYF. As DNA, the CDR3 is TGTGCCAGCAGCTTGGCCGGGACACCTTCCGCAGGTACGCAGTATTTT.

The rearrangement joins TRBV29-1 to TRBJ1-4; D is ambiguous. V shed 5 bases and J shed 7 bases, with 14 bases lying between them. The CDR3 is 13 amino acids. CDR1 and CDR2 from the germline V gene are SQVTM and ANQGSEA. The CDR3 loop reads CSVLTWGGEKLFF. The DNA of the CDR3 is TGCAGCGTTCTAACCTGGGGAGGTGAAAAACTGTTTTTT.

The V call is TRBV7-9, the J call TRBJ2-2; D is perhaps TRBD2 (6 bases). The V end lost 7 bases, the J end lost 8 bases, and 20 bases lay between the germline ends. The CDR3 contains 15 residues. Germline values: CDR1 SEHNR, CDR2 FQNEAQ (reference sequence). The CDR3 reads CASTDGTGDRGELFF. The CDR3 region has the DNA TGTGCCAGCACCGACGGGACGGGGGATAGGGGGGAGCTGTTTTTT.

The chain employs TRBV9 and TRBJ1-2; the match to TRBD1 covers 8 bases. The CDR3 is 15 residues long. V lost 2 bases, J lost 4 bases, and 7 bases stayed unmatched. In germline, CDR1 is SGDLS, CDR2 YYNGEE. As DNA, the CDR3 is TGTGCCAGCAGCGTCGACAGGGGCGGGGGCTATGGCTACACCTTC. This encodes CASSVDRGGGYGYTF.

This clone was recorded only once. V usage is TRBV25-1 and J usage is TRBJ1-4; D is uncertain. The CDR3 has 15 amino acids. V was clipped by 6 bases and J by 4 bases, with 15 bases between them. Germline V gene data show CDR1 as MGHDK and CDR2 as SYGVNS. Here the CDR3 reads CASSPSAGYNEKLFF. The CDR3 bases are TGTGCCAGCAGCCCGTCGGCAGGTTATAATGAAAAACTGTTTTTT.

DNA of the CDR3: TGTGCCAGCAGCTTGGGCAGAGCCTACGAGCAGTACTTC. This gives the protein CASSLGRAYEQYF. The V and J genes are TRBV11-2 and TRBJ2-7; D unclear. Per the germline V gene, CDR1 is SGHAT and CDR2 is FQNNGV. The CDR3 extends over 13 amino acids. The ends were cut back, 3 bases at V and 2 bases at J, with 8 bases in the middle.

The V call is TRBV11-3, the J call TRBJ2-7; D call uncertain. Germline-derived CDR1 and CDR2 are SGHNT and YENEEA. The V gene lost 2 bases and the J gene lost 5 bases, with 4 bases spanning the gap. This CDR3 region has 11 residues. The CDR3 nucleotides are TGTGCCAGCAGCTTATTAAACGAGCAGTACTTC. Protein product: CASSLLNEQYF.

J is TRBJ2-2 and V is TRBV10-3, with D perhaps TRBD1 (6 bases). Deletions cut 10 bases from V and 3 bases from J, with 18 bases between. CDR3 size: 15 residues. Germline-derived CDR1 and CDR2 are ENHRY and SYGVKD. In DNA form, the CDR3 reads TGTGCCACAGTTCAAACAGGGTTGGACACCGGGGAGCTGTTTTTT. Amino acids: CATVQTGLDTGELFF.

The chain uses TRBV6-5 and TRBJ2-2; 7 nucleotides match TRBD1. The CDR3 has 14 residues. Trimming took 11 bases from V and 3 from J; bases not matched to a gene: 9. The germline V gene has CDR1 MNHEY and CDR2 SVGAGI. In DNA, the CDR3 is TGTGCCGGCACCGGGACAGTCGACACCGGGGAGCTGTTTTTT. Translated: CAGTGTVDTGELFF.